Presented here are 14 T cell receptor beta chains from one specimen sequenced in a study of shared clonotypes between healthy human individuals. Clones were sequenced by immunoSEQ multiplex PCR, and TCRdb holds only the in-frame ones, with some missing. In the table there are around 510,000 clones, around 76% of which are singletons. The source material was PBMCs. The receptor set was obtained from a middle-aged woman in good health. Some clones in this sample may be carry-over from other donors' samples.

This chain joins TRBV9 and TRBJ2-3, with TRBD2 matching 7 bases. J gave up 3 bases and V 4 bases, and 5 bases lay outside the gene matches. Per the germline V gene, CDR1 is SGDLS and CDR2 is YYNGEE. This CDR3 contains 14 residues. CDR3 DNA: TGTGCCAGCAGCTCTCGGACTAGTACAGATACGCAGTATTTT. This translates into CASSSRTSTDTQYF.

On this clone itself: Relative to the germline gene, one junction end is altered; a read error may explain this. The rearrangement joins TRBV7-6 to TRBJ2-1, with D maybe TRBD2 (6 bases). The germline gives CDR1 SGHVS, CDR2 FNYEAQ. The length of the CDR3 is 15 residues. The CDR3 DNA is TGTGCCAGCAGCATAGCGGAAGCATCTACGAATGAGCAGTTCTTC. This sequence encodes CASSIAEASTNEQFF.

In this sample, this clone turned up once. CDR3 residues: CASSKGQNQETQYF. CDR3 sequence (DNA): TGTGCCAGCAGCAAGGGACAGAACCAAGAGACCCAGTACTTC. The rearrangement uses TRBV7-9 and TRBJ2-5, with TRBD1 matching 7 bases. Per the germline V gene, CDR1 is SEHNR and CDR2 is FQNEAQ (reference sequence). The CDR3 totals 14 residues. V trimming: 5 bases; J trimming: 0 bases; junction bases outside the gene matches: 3.

V usage is TRBV6-5 and J usage is TRBJ2-1; 7 nucleotides align to TRBD2. This CDR3 contains 16 residues. Trimming took 0 bases from V and 0 from J; bases not matched to a gene: 2. Germline CDR1 and CDR2: MNHEY and SVGAGI. The CDR3 protein is CASSYSPSGSYNEQFF. For the CDR3, the DNA is TGTGCCAGCAGTTACTCACCTAGCGGCTCCTACAATGAGCAGTTCTTC.

This chain connects TRBV7-9 to TRBJ2-1; 7 bases line up with TRBD1. The V segment lost 5 bases and the J segment 4 bases; nucleotides outside the gene matches: 14. The CDR3 totals 17 residues. The germline gives CDR1 SEHNR, CDR2 FQNEAQ (reference sequence). CDR3 loop: CASSHPTGKGSYNEQFF. CDR3 DNA: TGTGCCAGCAGCCACCCGACAGGGAAGGGAAGTTACAATGAGCAGTTCTTC.

For this clone: At the DNA level, this CDR3 is encoded by other sequences in the same sample as well. The chain carries TRBV2 and TRBJ2-3; D is unclear. In germline, CDR1 is SNHLY, CDR2 FYNNEI. This CDR3 has 11 residues. Trimming shortened V by 8 bases and J by 6 bases, and 9 bases separated the two germline ends. The CDR3 is CASQAGDTQYF. The CDR3 coding sequence is TGTGCCAGCCAGGCCGGGGATACGCAGTATTTT.

V gene TRBV28 combines with J gene TRBJ2-1, with 9 bases matching TRBD1. This CDR3 comprises 17 residues. CDR1 and CDR2 from the germline V gene are MDHEN and SYDVKM. Trimming removed 5 bases from V and 0 bases from J; junction bases left unmatched: 8. The CDR3 is CASSQQQGASSYNEQFF. CDR3 nucleotides: TGTGCCAGCAGTCAGCAACAGGGGGCCAGCTCCTACAATGAGCAGTTCTTC.

This clone was counted once. The chain links TRBV19 to TRBJ2-6; D is undetermined. V lost 2 bases to trimming and J lost 1 base, with 6 bases between them. This CDR3 has 15 residues. CDR1 and CDR2 from the germline V gene are LNHDA and SQIVND (reference sequence). The chain's CDR3 is CASSINPSGANVLTF. The DNA for the CDR3 is TGTGCCAGTAGTATAAATCCTTCTGGGGCCAACGTCCTGACTTTC.

The V call is TRBV28, the J call TRBJ2-1; D may be TRBD2 (6 bases). Per germline, CDR1 MDHEN and CDR2 SYDVKM. This CDR3 has 17 residues. Deletions cut 0 bases from V and 6 bases from J, with 18 bases between. CDR3 amino acids: CASSLWETSITGNEQFF. The CDR3 coding sequence is TGTGCCAGCAGTTTATGGGAGACTAGTATTACGGGCAATGAGCAGTTCTTC.

The chain recombines TRBV6-7 with TRBJ2-1; the D call may be TRBD1 or TRBD2 (5 bases each). TRBV6-7 is an open reading frame, and its role is uncertain. The CDR3 runs 15 residues. The V gene lost 4 bases and the J gene lost 2 bases, with 12 bases spanning the gap. The CDR3 reads CASSLGRRAYNEQFF. In DNA, the CDR3 is TGTGCCAGCAGTTTGGGACGCCGCGCCTACAATGAGCAGTTCTTC.

The rearrangement joins TRBV28 to TRBJ2-3; D ambiguous. Looked up from germline, CDR1 is MDHEN and CDR2 is SYDVKM. The length of the CDR3 is 15 residues. V shed 2 bases and J shed 6 bases, with 15 bases lying between them. DNA for the CDR3: TGTGCCAGCAGTTTAGTGGACCTCCCCCGGGATACGCAGTATTTT. Translated, it gives CASSLVDLPRDTQYF.

The chain employs TRBV30 and TRBJ2-1; TRBD1 agrees at 7 bases. V was clipped by 2 bases and J by 7 bases; unmatched bases: 14. CDR1 is GTSNPN, CDR2 SVGIG, per germline (reference sequence). This CDR3 has 16 amino acids. CDR3 bases: TGTGCCTGGAGTACGGAACAGGGGAGAGCTTGGAATGAGCAGTTCTTC. Translation gives CAWSTEQGRAWNEQFF.

The chain joins TRBV27 to TRBJ2-2, with 9 positions matching TRBD2. Germline CDR1 is MNHEY and CDR2 is SMNVEV (reference sequence). V was clipped by 6 bases and J by 5 bases; unmatched bases: 7. CDR3 length equals 15 residues. The CDR3 bases are TGTGCCAGCAGGTCTCGGCTAGCGGGAACCGGGGAGCTGTTTTTT. It is translated as CASRSRLAGTGELFF.

The V gene is TRBV30, the J gene TRBJ2-7, with TRBD2 matching 11 bases. This CDR3 spans 15 amino acids. CDR1 GTSNPN and CDR2 SVGIG come from the germline V gene (reference sequence). The junction had 14 bases not matched to a gene; V was cut back by 6 bases and J by 7 bases. CDR3 in amino acids: CACIAGGPTSGEQYF. The CDR3 DNA is TGTGCCTGCATAGCGGGAGGGCCTACCTCGGGGGAGCAGTACTTC.